Reported below is one T cell receptor beta chain. Generated by immunoSEQ multiplex PCR, the TCRdb table keeps only in-frame clones and is missing some. Among tens of thousands of clones listed, 82% were seen once. This sample was included in a study of T cell responses to AZD1222 COVID-19 vaccine. The CDR3 has 14 residues. Germline V gives CDR1 MNHEY, CDR2 SMNVEV (reference sequence). The V end was cut by 5 bases, the J end by 8 bases, with 18 bases between. This receptor was taken from an adult in good health. J is TRBJ1-2 and V is TRBV27; unclear D gene. Sequencing was performed on peripheral blood, taken on day 0 of AZD1222 vaccination. DNA for the CDR3: TGTGCCAGCAGTCCCGGCAGTCACAGTCTGGGCTACACCTTC. This codes for CASSPGSHSLGYTF.